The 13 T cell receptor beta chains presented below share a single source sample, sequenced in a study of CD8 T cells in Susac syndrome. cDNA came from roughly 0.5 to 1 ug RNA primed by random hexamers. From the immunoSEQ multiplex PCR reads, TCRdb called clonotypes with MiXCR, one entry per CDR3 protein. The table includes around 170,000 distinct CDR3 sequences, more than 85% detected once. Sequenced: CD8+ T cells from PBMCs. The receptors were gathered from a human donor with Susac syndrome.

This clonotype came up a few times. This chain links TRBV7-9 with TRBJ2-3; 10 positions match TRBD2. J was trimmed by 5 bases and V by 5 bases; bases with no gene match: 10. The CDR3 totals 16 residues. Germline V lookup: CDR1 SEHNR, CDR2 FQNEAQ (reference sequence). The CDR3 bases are TGTGCCAGCAGCCCTCTAGGACTAGCGGAATTAGATACGCAGTATTTT. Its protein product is CASSPLGLAELDTQYF. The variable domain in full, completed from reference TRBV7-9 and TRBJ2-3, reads DTGVSQNPRHKITKRGQNVTFRCDPISEHNRLYWYRQTLGQGPEFLTYFQNEAQLEKSRLLSDRFSAERPKGSFSTLEIQRTEQGDSAMYLCASSPLGLAELDTQYFGPGTRLTVL.

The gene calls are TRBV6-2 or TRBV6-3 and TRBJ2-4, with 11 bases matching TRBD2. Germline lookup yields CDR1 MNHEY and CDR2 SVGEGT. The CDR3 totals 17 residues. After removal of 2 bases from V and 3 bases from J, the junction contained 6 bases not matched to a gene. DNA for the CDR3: TGTGCCAGCAGTTACAGACGACTAGCGGGGTTCAAAAACATTCAGTACTTC. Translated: CASSYRRLAGFKNIQYF.

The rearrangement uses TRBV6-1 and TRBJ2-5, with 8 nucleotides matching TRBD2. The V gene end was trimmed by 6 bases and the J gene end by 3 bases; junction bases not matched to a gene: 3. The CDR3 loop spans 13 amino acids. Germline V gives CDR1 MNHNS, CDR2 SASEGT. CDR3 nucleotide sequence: TGTGCCAGCAGAGTTAGCGGGGAAGAGACCCAGTACTTC. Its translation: CASRVSGEETQYF.

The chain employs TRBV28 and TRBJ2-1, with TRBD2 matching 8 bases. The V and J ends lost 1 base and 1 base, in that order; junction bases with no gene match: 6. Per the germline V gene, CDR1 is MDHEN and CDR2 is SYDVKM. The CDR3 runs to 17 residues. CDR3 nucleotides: TGTGCCAGCAGTTTATTGACCCCTAGCGGGTCCTACAATGAGCAGTTCTTC. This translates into CASSLLTPSGSYNEQFF.

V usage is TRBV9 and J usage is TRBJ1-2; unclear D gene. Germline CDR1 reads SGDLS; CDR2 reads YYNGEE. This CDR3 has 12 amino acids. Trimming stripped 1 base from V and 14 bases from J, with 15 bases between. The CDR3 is CASSVSDNNPTF. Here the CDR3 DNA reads TGTGCCAGCAGCGTATCAGACAATAACCCTACCTTC.

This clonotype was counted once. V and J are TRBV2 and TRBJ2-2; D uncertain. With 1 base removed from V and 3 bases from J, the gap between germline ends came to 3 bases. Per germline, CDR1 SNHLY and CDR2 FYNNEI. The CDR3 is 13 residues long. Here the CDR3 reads CASSEGDTGELFF. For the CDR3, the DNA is TGTGCCAGCAGTGAAGGCGACACCGGGGAGCTGTTTTTT.

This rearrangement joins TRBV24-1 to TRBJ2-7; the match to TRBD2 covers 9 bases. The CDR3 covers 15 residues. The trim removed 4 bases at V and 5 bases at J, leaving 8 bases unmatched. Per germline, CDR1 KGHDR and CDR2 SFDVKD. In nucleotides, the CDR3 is TGTGCCACCAGTGAACGCACATCTAGCGGGAACGAGCAGTACTTC. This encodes CATSERTSSGNEQYF.

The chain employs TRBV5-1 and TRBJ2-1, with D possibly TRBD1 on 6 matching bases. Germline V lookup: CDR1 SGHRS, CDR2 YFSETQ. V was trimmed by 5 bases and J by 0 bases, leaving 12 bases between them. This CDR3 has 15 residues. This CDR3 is CASRSGQYSYNEQFF. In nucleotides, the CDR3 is TGCGCCAGCAGATCCGGACAGTACTCCTACAATGAGCAGTTCTTC.

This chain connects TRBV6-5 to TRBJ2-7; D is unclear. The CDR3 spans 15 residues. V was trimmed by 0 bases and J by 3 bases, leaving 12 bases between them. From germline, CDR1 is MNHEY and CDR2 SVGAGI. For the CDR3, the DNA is TGTGCCAGCAGTTACTCGGGCCAAGCTATCTACGAGCAGTACTTC. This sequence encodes CASSYSGQAIYEQYF.

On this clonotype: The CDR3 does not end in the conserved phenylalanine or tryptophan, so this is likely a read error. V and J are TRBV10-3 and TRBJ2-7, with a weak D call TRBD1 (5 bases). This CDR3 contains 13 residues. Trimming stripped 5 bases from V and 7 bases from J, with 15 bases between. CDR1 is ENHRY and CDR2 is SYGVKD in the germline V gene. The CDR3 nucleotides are TGTGCCATCAGTCCCGACAGTTGGGAAGAGCAGTACCTC. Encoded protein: CAISPDSWEEQYL.

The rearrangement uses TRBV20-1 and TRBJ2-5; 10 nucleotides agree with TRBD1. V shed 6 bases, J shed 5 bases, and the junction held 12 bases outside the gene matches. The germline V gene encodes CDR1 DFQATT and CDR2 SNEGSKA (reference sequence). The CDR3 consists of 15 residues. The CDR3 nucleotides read TGCAGTGCACACCGGGACAGGGGATATCGGGAGACCCAGTACTTC. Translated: CSAHRDRGYRETQYF.

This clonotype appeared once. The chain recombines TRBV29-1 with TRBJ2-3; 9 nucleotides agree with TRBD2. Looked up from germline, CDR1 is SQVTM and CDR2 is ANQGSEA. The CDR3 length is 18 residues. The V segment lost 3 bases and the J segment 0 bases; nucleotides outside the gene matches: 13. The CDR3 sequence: CSVEFLAGRGPSTDTQYF. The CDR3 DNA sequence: TGCAGCGTTGAGTTTCTAGCGGGAAGGGGTCCAAGCACAGATACGCAGTATTTT.

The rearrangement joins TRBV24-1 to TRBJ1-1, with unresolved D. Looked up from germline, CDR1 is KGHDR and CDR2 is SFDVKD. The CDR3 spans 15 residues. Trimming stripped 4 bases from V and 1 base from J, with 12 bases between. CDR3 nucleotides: TGTGCCACCAGTGAAAGTGGTGGTGGGAACACTGAAGCTTTCTTT. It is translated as CATSESGGGNTEAFF.